The subject of this entry is one TCR beta chain. These data are taken from a study of shared clonotypes between healthy human individuals. The V end lost 1 base, the J end lost 3 bases, and 9 bases lay between the germline ends. The CDR3 length is 14 residues. CDR1 and CDR2 (germline): SGHTA, FQGNSA. The repertoire was sequenced with immunoSEQ multiplex PCR; TCRdb's copy has only in-frame clones and lacks some. The sample has millions of clones, over 85% seen once. The specimen was naive CD4+ T cells from PBMCs. This sample's subset: CD45RA+ positively selected. This chain uses TRBV7-2 with TRBJ1-2; D gene uncertain. The receptor was derived from a man younger than 30 in good health. Some clones in this sample may be carry-over from other donors' samples. The CDR3 DNA reads TGTGCCAGCAGCTTAGGGCGAGGCGACTATGGCTACACCTTC. Translation gives CASSLGRGDYGYTF.